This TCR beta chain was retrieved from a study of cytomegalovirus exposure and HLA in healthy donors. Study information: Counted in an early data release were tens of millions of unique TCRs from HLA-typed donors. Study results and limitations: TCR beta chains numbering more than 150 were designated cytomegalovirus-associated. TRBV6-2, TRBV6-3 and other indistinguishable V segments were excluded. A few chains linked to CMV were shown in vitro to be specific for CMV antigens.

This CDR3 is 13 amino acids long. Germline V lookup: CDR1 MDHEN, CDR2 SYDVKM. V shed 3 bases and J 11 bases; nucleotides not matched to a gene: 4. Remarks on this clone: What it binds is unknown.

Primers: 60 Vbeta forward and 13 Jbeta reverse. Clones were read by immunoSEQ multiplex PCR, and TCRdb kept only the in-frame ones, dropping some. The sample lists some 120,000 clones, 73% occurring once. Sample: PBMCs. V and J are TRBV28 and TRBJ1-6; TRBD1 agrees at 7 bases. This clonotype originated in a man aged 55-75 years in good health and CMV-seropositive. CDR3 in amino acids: CASSLRDSAPLHF. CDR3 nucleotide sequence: TGTGCCAGCAGTTTGCGGGACAGTGCACCCCTCCACTTT.